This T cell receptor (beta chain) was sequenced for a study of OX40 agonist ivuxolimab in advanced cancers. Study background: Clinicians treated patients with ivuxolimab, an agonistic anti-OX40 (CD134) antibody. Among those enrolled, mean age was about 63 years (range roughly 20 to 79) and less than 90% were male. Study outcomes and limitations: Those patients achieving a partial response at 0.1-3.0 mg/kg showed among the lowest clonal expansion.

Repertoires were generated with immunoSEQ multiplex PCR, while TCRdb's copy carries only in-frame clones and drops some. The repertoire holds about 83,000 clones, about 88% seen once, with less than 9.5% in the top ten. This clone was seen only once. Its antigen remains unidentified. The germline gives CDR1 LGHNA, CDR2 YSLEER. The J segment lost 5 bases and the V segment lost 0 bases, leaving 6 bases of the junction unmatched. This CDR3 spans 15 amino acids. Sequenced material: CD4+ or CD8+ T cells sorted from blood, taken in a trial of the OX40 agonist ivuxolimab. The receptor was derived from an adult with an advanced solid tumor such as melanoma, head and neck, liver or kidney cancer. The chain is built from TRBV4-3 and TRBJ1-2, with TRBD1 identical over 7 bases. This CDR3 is CASSQDAGGGYGYTF. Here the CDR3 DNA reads TGCGCCAGCAGCCAAGATGCAGGGGGAGGATATGGCTACACCTTC.